The entry that follows covers one TCR beta chain sequence. The sample is drawn from a study of blood T cell repertoires in COVID-19. Study summary: Acute and convalescent COVID-19 specimens originated in the United States, Italy and Spain. T cells, B-cell-depleted T cells, or PBMCs provided the cDNA or gDNA that served as material.

In the source study's methods: Estimation of nucleated cell counts was performed using reference gene primer amplification. The assay was immunoSEQ multiplex PCR, and TCRdb's table has in-frame clones only and misses some. For V, J and clone size, that table is used; D and trimming come from the DNA. The table includes about 400,000 clones, nearly 90% detected once. Cohorts were assigned according to the clinical history that participants reported. The source of this sequence is a woman aged 18-29 years with acute COVID-19. The sample was PBMCs or T cells enriched from blood (not recorded which).

The CDR3 DNA is TGTGCCAGTAGTATAATGGGGCCCGAGACCCAGTACTTC. Its protein is CASSIMGPETQYF. The chain is built from TRBV19 and TRBJ2-5; the D gene is possibly TRBD1 (5 bases). The length of the CDR3 is 13 residues. V lost 2 bases, J lost 5 bases, and 9 bases lay in between. CDR1 and CDR2 from the germline V gene are LNHDA and SQIVND (reference sequence).